This T cell receptor (beta chain) was sequenced for a study of blood T cell repertoires in COVID-19. The V and J ends lost 0 bases and 3 bases, in that order; junction bases with no gene match: 4. CDR3 length: 15 residues. Germline V CDR1 and CDR2: SGHKS, YYEKEE (reference sequence). Sequencing was performed with immunoSEQ multiplex PCR; in TCRdb, only in-frame clones are kept and a portion is missing. The sample lists more than 60,000 clones, about four fifths occurring once. In its sample, this clone is medium-sized. The chain combines TRBV5-5 with TRBJ2-5; 8 positions agree with TRBD2. The receptor comes from a man aged 55 to 70 with acute or convalescent COVID-19. Sequencing was done on a sample of peripheral blood. This chain's CDR3 is CASSLGPGGEETQYF. The CDR3 region has the DNA TGTGCCAGCAGCTTGGGCCCCGGGGGGGAAGAGACCCAGTACTTC.